This TCR beta chain was captured in a study of OX40 agonist ivuxolimab in advanced cancers. This table comes from immunoSEQ multiplex PCR, and its TCRdb copy is limited to in-frame clones, with some not included. This sample has about 67,000 clones; approximately 90% occur once, and the top ten carry roughly 2.2%. CDR3 length equals 13 residues. Germline CDR1 SGHAT, CDR2 FQNNGV. Trimming cost V 1 base and J 6 bases; bases outside gene matches: 3. The sequencing here drew on CD4+ or CD8+ T cells sorted from blood, taken in a trial of the OX40 agonist ivuxolimab. This chain joins TRBV11-2 and TRBJ2-7, with 7 bases aligning to TRBD1. The TCR comes from an adult with an advanced solid tumor such as melanoma, head and neck, liver or kidney cancer. The CDR3 is CASSLAGQREQYF. CDR3 coding DNA: TGTGCCAGCAGCTTAGCGGGACAGCGCGAGCAGTACTTC. Full variable domain (missing parts from reference TRBV11-2 and TRBJ2-7): EAGVAQSPRYKIIEKRQSVAFWCNPISGHATLYWYQQILGQGPKLLIQFQNNGVVDDSQLPKDRFSAERLKGVDSTLKIQPAKLEDSAVYLCASSLAGQREQYFGPGTRLTVT.